This T cell receptor beta chain was recorded in a study of T-cell memory formation after mild COVID-19. General study results and limits: CD4+ bias marked clones expanding day 15 to 37, unlike balanced contracting clones. Confirmation was lacking for SARS-CoV-2 specificity of second-wave clones that peaked on day 37.

In its sample, this clonotype was seen a few times. Its antigen is still unknown. MiXCR was run by TCRdb on the 5' RACE reads, yielding one entry per CDR3 protein. Of a few hundred thousand distinct CDR3 sequences in the sample, just under 20% were seen once. With V trimmed by 6 bases and J by 4 bases, 6 bases remained unmatched. The germline V gene has CDR1 SGDLS and CDR2 YYNGEE. The CDR3 runs 15 residues. Sequencing was performed on PBMCs or a T cell subset sorted from them (not recorded which). The chain recombines TRBV9 with TRBJ1-6; TRBD1 matches at 8 bases. This TCR came from a man aged 18 to 29 who had mild COVID-19 (a few samples of this study predate the infection). Cell type and time point are not known. CDR3 region: CASMDRVFYNSPLHF. CDR3 nucleotides: TGTGCCAGCATGGACAGGGTGTTTTATAATTCACCCCTCCACTTT.